These 26 T cell receptor beta chains were all obtained from the same sample, sequenced in a study of blood T cell repertoires in COVID-19. Sequencing used immunoSEQ multiplex PCR; TCRdb keeps in-frame clones, though not all of them. The sample has 80,000 to 100,000 clones, 65% to 90% seen once. Sequenced sample: peripheral blood. The source of these receptors is an elderly woman with active or convalescent COVID-19.

V gene TRBV3-1 (or the pseudogene TRBV3-2) combines with J gene TRBJ2-2, with D possibly being TRBD1 (5 bases). Germline V gene data show CDR1 as LGHDT and CDR2 as YNNKEL (reference sequence). V shed 4 bases and J shed 7 bases, with 16 bases lying between them. The CDR3 is 15 amino acids. The CDR3 here is CASSPGSGPDGELFF. The DNA for the CDR3 is TGTGCCAGCAGCCCCGGTTCAGGGCCGGACGGGGAGCTGTTTTTT.

The V call is TRBV6-6, the J call TRBJ1-1; TRBD1 matches 9 bases. This CDR3 spans 12 amino acids. The V segment lost 10 bases and the J segment 5 bases; nucleotides outside the gene matches: 5. Germline assignment: CDR1 MNHNY and CDR2 SVGAGI (reference sequence). The CDR3 sequence: CATGQGETEAFF. CDR3 nucleotides: TGTGCCACGGGACAGGGAGAGACTGAAGCTTTCTTT.

This clone was seen only once. The gene calls are TRBV6-5 and TRBJ2-3; 13 bases match TRBD2. The germline V gene encodes CDR1 MNHEY and CDR2 SVGAGI. This CDR3 has 13 residues. V was clipped by 10 bases and J by 4 bases; unmatched bases: 2. The CDR3 region has the DNA TGTGCCACACTAGCGGGAGGGCCAGATACGCAGTATTTT. The encoded protein is CATLAGGPDTQYF.

This chain connects TRBV10-1 to TRBJ2-3; no definite D call. Trimming removed 9 bases at V and 2 bases at J, with 3 bases between. This CDR3 contains 10 residues. Per germline, CDR1 WNHNN and CDR2 SYGVQD (reference sequence). The CDR3 DNA follows: TGCGCCAGATACACAGATACGCAGTATTTT. Protein product: CARYTDTQYF.

The V call is TRBV7-9, the J call TRBJ2-7, with TRBD1 identical over 9 bases. The CDR3 runs 14 residues. Losses at the gene ends were 3 bases for V and 6 bases for J; bases not matched to a gene: 6. In germline, CDR1 is SEHNR, CDR2 FQNEAQ (reference sequence). The CDR3 DNA is TGTGCCAGCAGCTTTGGGGACAGGGATTCCGAGCAGTACTTC. This encodes CASSFGDRDSEQYF.

For the CDR3, the DNA is TGTGCCAGCAGCCCTCCCTGGGACAGGGGATATGGCTACACCTTC. This translates into CASSPPWDRGYGYTF. The chain recombines TRBV5-6 with TRBJ1-2; 10 nucleotides agree with TRBD1. This CDR3 has 15 amino acids. Germline V gene sequence: CDR1 SGHDT, CDR2 YYEEEE. Losses at the gene ends were 4 bases for V and 5 bases for J; bases not matched to a gene: 8.

The chain carries TRBV7-2 and TRBJ2-7; TRBD2 agrees at 9 bases. Losses at the gene ends were 4 bases for V and 3 bases for J; bases not matched to a gene: 7. The CDR3 consists of 15 residues. CDR1 is SGHTA and CDR2 is FQGNSA in the germline V gene. Here the CDR3 DNA reads TGTGCCAGCAGCTCGCCGGGACTAGCCATCTACGAGCAGTACTTC. The encoded protein is CASSSPGLAIYEQYF.

CDR3 DNA sequence: TGTGCCAGCAGTGTTGCTCGACAGGGAAGAACCTACAATGAGCAGTTCTTC. It codes for CASSVARQGRTYNEQFF. The chain employs TRBV6-1 and TRBJ2-1, with 7 bases identical to TRBD1. V shed 4 bases, J shed 2 bases, and the junction held 11 bases outside the gene matches. Germline CDR1 is MNHNS and CDR2 is SASEGT. The CDR3 is made up of 17 amino acids.

The J gene is TRBJ2-5, the V gene TRBV7-9; 8 bases line up with TRBD2. The V segment lost 1 base and the J segment 5 bases; nucleotides outside the gene matches: 6. The CDR3 is 15 residues long. Germline V gives CDR1 SEHNR, CDR2 FQNEAQ (reference sequence). The CDR3 is CASSLGGSGTETQYF. The CDR3 coding sequence is TGTGCCAGCAGCTTAGGGGGTAGCGGGACCGAGACCCAGTACTTC.

The chain joins TRBV5-1 to TRBJ2-5, with D possibly TRBD1 on 5 matching bases. Germline CDR1 reads SGHRS; CDR2 reads YFSETQ. The V and J ends lost 4 bases and 5 bases respectively, with 18 bases between them. This CDR3 region has 15 residues. For the CDR3, the DNA is TGCGCCAGCAGCCCGGCCGACACAGGTGGGGAGACCCAGTACTTC. It translates to CASSPADTGGETQYF.

The chain uses TRBV7-2 and TRBJ2-5; TRBD2 might be the D (5 bases). Deletions cut 5 bases from V and 4 bases from J, with 8 bases between. In germline, CDR1 is SGHTA, CDR2 FQGNSA. There are 12 residues in the CDR3. CDR3 loop: CASSPGLETQYF. CDR3 nucleotide sequence: TGTGCCAGCAGCCCCGGACTAGAGACCCAGTACTTC.

This clone has only a few counts. The chain employs TRBV29-1 and TRBJ1-1; D unresolved. The CDR3 runs to 11 residues. Germline V gives CDR1 SQVTM, CDR2 ANQGSEA. Trimming took 6 bases from V and 6 from J, leaving 11 bases between them. Here the CDR3 reads CSVGEKAEAFF. Written as DNA, the CDR3 is TGCAGCGTCGGGGAAAAGGCTGAAGCTTTCTTT.

The table lists this clone with a count of one. This chain joins TRBV24-1 and TRBJ2-1; 8 nucleotides line up with TRBD2. The V gene end was trimmed by 3 bases and the J gene end by 2 bases; junction bases not matched to a gene: 11. The CDR3 is 18 residues long. CDR1 and CDR2 from the germline V gene are KGHDR and SFDVKD. The chain's CDR3 is CATSDAAGGVSTYNEQFF. Here the CDR3 DNA reads TGTGCCACCAGTGATGCGGCGGGAGGCGTGTCCACCTACAATGAGCAGTTCTTC.

This rearrangement joins TRBV28 to TRBJ1-2; 8 nucleotides agree with TRBD1. V lost 1 base and J lost 5; bases outside the gene matches: 9. The CDR3 is made up of 16 amino acids. CDR1 MDHEN and CDR2 SYDVKM come from the germline V gene. The CDR3 nucleotides are TGTGCCAGCAGTTTATTTATGAAGGGGGACAGGTATGGCTACACCTTC. Translating it yields CASSLFMKGDRYGYTF.

V gene TRBV19 combines with J gene TRBJ2-3; D is perhaps TRBD1 (5 bases). The V and J ends lost 4 bases and 0 bases respectively, with 14 bases between them. CDR3 length: 16 residues. CDR1 LNHDA and CDR2 SQIVND come from the germline V gene (reference sequence). The CDR3 is CASSKDTLASTDTQYF. The CDR3 bases are TGTGCCAGTAGTAAGGACACTTTGGCTAGCACAGATACGCAGTATTTT.

The chain uses TRBV19 and TRBJ1-2, with TRBD1 as a possible D gene (5 bases). The germline V gene has CDR1 LNHDA and CDR2 SQIVND (reference sequence). V lost 5 bases to trimming and J lost 7 bases, with 14 bases between them. This CDR3 has 13 amino acids. Here the CDR3 reads CASSPRAGSGYTF. The CDR3, as DNA: TGTGCCAGTAGTCCGCGTGCAGGGTCTGGCTACACCTTC.

This clone is a singleton in its sample. The V call is TRBV11-2, the J call TRBJ2-1; D is undetermined. With 7 bases removed from V and 0 bases from J, the gap between germline ends came to 13 bases. The CDR3 length is 15 residues. The germline gives CDR1 SGHAT, CDR2 FQNNGV. The CDR3 sequence: CASILDSGSYNEQFF. In DNA form, the CDR3 reads TGTGCCAGCATCCTTGACTCTGGCTCCTACAATGAGCAGTTCTTC.

CDR3 sequence reads: CASSPYLGSSYEQYF. CDR3 nucleotides: TGTGCCAGCAGTCCGTACTTAGGGAGCTCCTACGAGCAGTACTTC. The chain is built from TRBV27 and TRBJ2-7; D perhaps matches TRBD2 (5 bases). Trimming pared 5 bases from V and 0 bases from J, leaving 14 bases between. The CDR3 has 15 amino acids. Germline assignment: CDR1 MNHEY and CDR2 SMNVEV (reference sequence).

The V call is TRBV18, the J call TRBJ1-5, with D possibly being TRBD1 (5 bases). CDR1 and CDR2 (germline): KGHSH, LQKENI. Trimming cost V 3 bases and J 6 bases, with 15 bases left between them. The CDR3 contains 15 residues. CDR3 coding DNA: TGTGCCAGCTCACCGGTAGGCCAGGGTGCTCAGCCCCAGCATTTT. Protein product: CASSPVGQGAQPQHF. Based on the CDR3 plus reference TRBV18 and TRBJ1-5, the full variable domain is NAGVMQNPRHLVRRRGQEARLRCSPMKGHSHVYWYRQLPEEGLKFMVYLQKENIIDESGMPKERFSAEFPKEGPSILRIQQVVRGDSAAYFCASSPVGQGAQPQHFGDGTRLSIL.

This chain links TRBV12-3 or TRBV12-4 with TRBJ1-1; the D is unclear. V dropped 8 bases and J dropped 0 bases, with 10 bases sitting between them. The CDR3 runs 13 residues. The CDR3 bases are TGTGCCAGCTCGGGTTACATGAACACTGAAGCTTTCTTT. The encoded protein is CASSGYMNTEAFF.

This chain uses TRBV5-8 with TRBJ1-4, with a possible D match to TRBD1 (5 bases). The CDR3 extends over 16 amino acids. Germline V gene sequence: CDR1 SGHTS, CDR2 YDEGEE. Deletions cut 1 base from V and 4 bases from J, with 14 bases between. The CDR3 DNA reads TGTGCCAGCAGCTTGTATACTGGACAAATTAATGAAAAACTGTTTTTT. This encodes CASSLYTGQINEKLFF.

V and J are TRBV30 and TRBJ2-3, with 10 bases fitting TRBD2. V trimming: 4 bases; J trimming: 0 bases; junction bases outside the gene matches: 4. Germline loops: CDR1 GTSNPN, CDR2 SVGIG (reference sequence). CDR3 length equals 15 residues. This chain's CDR3 is CAWNPSGGSTDTQYF. In DNA form, the CDR3 reads TGTGCCTGGAATCCTAGCGGGGGAAGCACAGATACGCAGTATTTT. The whole variable domain, filled in from reference TRBV30 and TRBJ2-3, reads SQTIHQWPATLVQPVGSPLSLECTVEGTSNPNLYWYRQAAGRGLQLLFYSVGIGQISSEVPQNLSASRPQDRQFILSSKKLLLSDSGFYLCAWNPSGGSTDTQYFGPGTRLTVL.

V is TRBV7-9 and J is TRBJ2-7, with 11 bases aligning to TRBD2. The CDR3 is made up of 15 amino acids. The germline V gene has CDR1 SEHNR and CDR2 FQNEAQ (reference sequence). V shed 5 bases and J 0 bases; nucleotides not matched to a gene: 3. CDR3 DNA: TGTGCCAGCAGCGTCGGGACTAGCGGCTCCTACGAGCAGTACTTC. Its translation is CASSVGTSGSYEQYF.

This clone was recorded a few times. This chain links TRBV5-5 with TRBJ1-4; weak D call: TRBD1 (6 bases). Germline V lookup: CDR1 SGHKS, CDR2 YYEKEE (reference sequence). V dropped 2 bases and J dropped 0 bases, with 8 bases sitting between them. The CDR3 sequence is 15 residues long. CDR3 nucleotide sequence: TGTGCCAGCAGCTTAGGACAGACAACTAATGAAAAACTGTTTTTT. Its translation is CASSLGQTTNEKLFF.

The CDR3 region is CASSLESPSPYGYTF. CDR3 coding DNA: TGCGCCAGCAGCTTGGAATCCCCATCCCCATATGGCTACACCTTC. The rearrangement uses TRBV5-1 and TRBJ1-2; D not resolved. The germline V gene encodes CDR1 SGHRS and CDR2 YFSETQ. Trimming removed 0 bases at V and 5 bases at J, with 14 bases between. The CDR3 is made up of 15 amino acids.

The V gene is TRBV6-5, the J gene TRBJ2-2; D might be TRBD2 (6 bases). This CDR3 comprises 14 residues. V shed 6 bases and J shed 3 bases, with 11 bases lying between them. Germline loops: CDR1 MNHEY, CDR2 SVGAGI. CDR3 sequence reads: CASSLDYYTGELFF. The CDR3 DNA follows: TGTGCCAGCAGCCTGGACTACTACACCGGGGAGCTGTTTTTT.